Following are 18 T cell receptor beta chains from one sample sequenced in a study of blood T cell repertoires in COVID-19. Sequencing used immunoSEQ multiplex PCR; TCRdb keeps in-frame clones, though not all of them. In the table there are under 350,000 clones, 75% to 90% of which are singletons. Source material: peripheral blood. The receptor source for this set is a man between 35 and 55 years old with acute or convalescent COVID-19.

CDR3 in DNA: TGCGCCAGCAGCCGGGGGGGACTAGCCAAAAACATTCAGTACTTC. Translation gives CASSRGGLAKNIQYF. The chain uses TRBV4-1 and TRBJ2-4, with TRBD2 matching 7 bases. The CDR3 length is 15 residues. Looked up from germline, CDR1 is MGHRA and CDR2 is YSYEKL. Trimming removed 4 bases from V and 0 bases from J; junction bases left unmatched: 3.

This clone was seen just once. This sequence joins TRBV6-5 and TRBJ1-2; 7 nucleotides align to TRBD1. CDR1 is MNHEY and CDR2 is SVGAGI in the germline V gene. CDR3 size: 14 residues. J gave up 5 bases and V 5 bases, and 8 bases lay outside the gene matches. CDR3 DNA sequence: TGTGCCAGCAGTAATACGGGACAGCCTTATGGCTACACCTTC. Translated, it gives CASSNTGQPYGYTF.

This chain uses TRBV7-9 with TRBJ2-7, with 9 bases matching TRBD1. Germline V gene sequence: CDR1 SEHNR, CDR2 FQNEAQ (reference sequence). With 5 bases clipped from V and 2 bases from J, the junction kept 7 bases outside the gene matches. The CDR3 extends over 15 amino acids. This CDR3 reads CASSPAQGATYEQYF. CDR3 DNA: TGTGCCAGCAGCCCAGCACAGGGGGCCACCTACGAGCAGTACTTC. The variable domain in full, with the rest retrieved from reference TRBV7-9 and TRBJ2-7, is DTGVSQNPRHKITKRGQNVTFRCDPISEHNRLYWYRQTLGQGPEFLTYFQNEAQLEKSRLLSDRFSAERPKGSFSTLEIQRTEQGDSAMYLCASSPAQGATYEQYFGPGTRLTVT.

V and J are TRBV11-3 and TRBJ1-1; TRBD1 matches at 9 bases. The CDR3 spans 16 residues. From germline, CDR1 is SGHNT and CDR2 YENEEA. The J segment lost 3 bases and the V segment lost 5 bases, leaving 10 bases of the junction unmatched. CDR3 amino acids: CASSPSGDRGYTEAFF. The CDR3 bases are TGTGCCAGCAGCCCCAGTGGCGACAGGGGGTACACTGAAGCTTTCTTT. The full variable domain, its missing parts supplied by reference TRBV11-3 and TRBJ1-1, is EAGVVQSPRYKIIEKKQPVAFWCNPISGHNTLYWYLQNLGQGPELLIRYENEEAVDDSQLPKDRFSAERLKGVDSTLKIQPAELGDSAVYLCASSPSGDRGYTEAFFGQGTRLTVV.

V usage is TRBV5-8 and J usage is TRBJ1-2; D not resolved. With 7 bases removed from V and 4 bases from J, the gap between germline ends came to 11 bases. Germline lookup yields CDR1 SGHTS and CDR2 YDEGEE. CDR3 length: 12 residues. CDR3 nucleotides: TGTGCCAGCGGACCAGCGGGCTATGGCTACACCTTC. Its protein product is CASGPAGYGYTF.

This clone was seen more than once but under ten times. This chain links TRBV3-1 (or the pseudogene TRBV3-2) with TRBJ2-5; D is ambiguous. V was clipped by 5 bases and J by 7 bases, with 8 bases between them. Germline assignment: CDR1 LGHDT and CDR2 YNNKEL (reference sequence). The CDR3 has 11 amino acids. CDR3 region: CASSSPGTQYF. CDR3 sequence (DNA): TGTGCCAGCAGCTCCCCCGGGACCCAGTACTTC.

This clone occurred a few times. This chain connects TRBV6-5 to TRBJ1-5; a weak D match, TRBD1 (5 bases). The germline gives CDR1 MNHEY, CDR2 SVGAGI. The CDR3 spans 14 residues. V lost 8 bases, J lost 4 bases, and 15 bases lay in between. The CDR3 nucleotides read TGTGCCAGCTTAATGCGGGGGAAAAATCAGCCCCAGCATTTT. Translating gives CASLMRGKNQPQHF.

This clone was found once. V and J are TRBV6-1 and TRBJ2-1; 8 nucleotides align to TRBD2. Unmatched junction bases numbered 11, after V lost 4 bases and J lost 0 bases. Germline V CDR1 and CDR2: MNHNS, SASEGT. The CDR3 extends over 18 amino acids. The CDR3 DNA reads as TGTGCCAGCAGTGTGCCAGCGGGGGCCGCGAGCTCCTACAATGAGCAGTTCTTC. Protein sequence: CASSVPAGAASSYNEQFF.

The V call is TRBV7-2, the J call TRBJ1-3; D uncertain. The CDR3 contains 15 residues. CDR1 SGHTA and CDR2 FQGNSA come from the germline V gene. The V end lost 5 bases, the J end lost 5 bases, and 16 bases lay between the germline ends. This CDR3 reads CASSLTSGFRNTIYF. The CDR3 coding sequence is TGTGCCAGCAGCCTTACCTCGGGTTTTAGAAACACCATATATTTT. Supplemented by reference TRBV7-2 and TRBJ1-3, the full variable domain reads GAGVSQSPSNKVTEKGKDVELRCDPISGHTALYWYRQSLGQGLEFLIYFQGNSAPDKSGLPSDRFSAERTGGSVSTLTIQRTQQEDSAVYLCASSLTSGFRNTIYFGEGSWLTVV.

This sequence joins TRBV29-1 and TRBJ1-1; 9 bases agree with TRBD1. The CDR3 covers 14 residues. The germline CDR1 and CDR2 sequences are SQVTM and ANQGSEA. V gave up 4 bases and J gave up 2 bases; unmatched junction bases: 5. The CDR3 bases are TGCAGCGTTGGCGACAGGGGGTATAACACTGAAGCTTTCTTT. It is translated as CSVGDRGYNTEAFF.

The V call is TRBV5-1, the J call TRBJ2-7; TRBD2 is a possible D gene (5 bases). Germline-derived CDR1 and CDR2 are SGHRS and YFSETQ. Trimming removed 0 bases from V and 5 bases from J, with 15 bases in between. The CDR3 spans 15 residues. The DNA of the CDR3 is TGCGCCAGCAGCTTGGCCGCCGGGGTTACCAACGAGCAGTACTTC. This translates into CASSLAAGVTNEQYF.

The chain employs TRBV30 and TRBJ1-1; a possible D gene is TRBD1 (6 bases). From germline, CDR1 is GTSNPN and CDR2 SVGIG (reference sequence). The CDR3 spans 13 residues. V lost 2 bases and J lost 5, with 12 bases in between. The CDR3 reads CAWSTRQDTEAFF. As DNA, the CDR3 is TGTGCCTGGAGTACCCGACAGGATACTGAAGCTTTCTTT.

The gene calls are TRBV6-5 and TRBJ2-2, with TRBD1 matching 7 bases. V shed 6 bases, J shed 3 bases, and the junction held 7 bases outside the gene matches. The germline V gene encodes CDR1 MNHEY and CDR2 SVGAGI. This CDR3 is 15 amino acids long. As DNA, the CDR3 is TGTGCCAGCAGGGCCGGGACAGCGTACACCGGGGAGCTGTTTTTT. This sequence encodes CASRAGTAYTGELFF.

The chain has TRBV5-6 and TRBJ2-1, with D uncertain. Trimming shortened V by 2 bases and J by 4 bases, and 10 bases separated the two germline ends. The V gene's germline CDR1 is SGHDT and CDR2 YYEEEE. The CDR3 totals 14 residues. CDR3 coding DNA: TGTGCCAGCAGCTTAGTACAGATATACAATGAGCAGTTCTTC. It encodes CASSLVQIYNEQFF.

With regard to this clone: This CDR3 is also generated by other DNA sequences in the sample. The chain links TRBV7-8 to TRBJ1-1; D may be TRBD1 (6 bases). V lost 5 bases to trimming and J lost 0 bases, with 7 bases between them. Germline CDR1 reads SGHVS; CDR2 reads FQNEAQ. The CDR3 is made up of 13 amino acids. The CDR3 is CASSDRMNTEAFF. The DNA of the CDR3 is TGTGCCAGCAGCGACAGGATGAACACTGAAGCTTTCTTT.

CDR3 sequence reads: CASSLFMGGTDTQYF. DNA of the CDR3: TGTGCCAGCAGCCTCTTTATGGGCGGGACAGATACGCAGTATTTT. The chain joins TRBV3-1 (or the pseudogene TRBV3-2) to TRBJ2-3, with D perhaps matching TRBD2 (5 bases). CDR3 length: 15 residues. V dropped 4 bases and J dropped 3 bases, with 14 bases sitting between them. The germline gives CDR1 LGHDT, CDR2 YNNKEL (reference sequence).

The V call is TRBV4-1, the J call TRBJ1-1; TRBD1 matches at 7 bases. The V gene end was trimmed by 7 bases and the J gene end by 3 bases; junction bases not matched to a gene: 26. The CDR3 is made up of 20 amino acids. Germline V CDR1 and CDR2: MGHRA, YSYEKL. CDR3 DNA sequence: TGCGCCAGCAAAGAAAGTGTACTAGGGACAGCCGCCTGGAGGGACACTGAAGCTTTCTTT. Protein product: CASKESVLGTAAWRDTEAFF.

This sequence joins TRBV10-3 and TRBJ2-3, with a weak D call TRBD1 (6 bases). The V and J ends lost 2 bases and 3 bases respectively, with 9 bases between them. Per the germline V gene, CDR1 is ENHRY and CDR2 is SYGVKD. The CDR3 length is 14 residues. The CDR3, as DNA: TGTGCCATCAGTGAGGGAAGGGGGACAGATACGCAGTATTTT. Translated, it gives CAISEGRGTDTQYF.